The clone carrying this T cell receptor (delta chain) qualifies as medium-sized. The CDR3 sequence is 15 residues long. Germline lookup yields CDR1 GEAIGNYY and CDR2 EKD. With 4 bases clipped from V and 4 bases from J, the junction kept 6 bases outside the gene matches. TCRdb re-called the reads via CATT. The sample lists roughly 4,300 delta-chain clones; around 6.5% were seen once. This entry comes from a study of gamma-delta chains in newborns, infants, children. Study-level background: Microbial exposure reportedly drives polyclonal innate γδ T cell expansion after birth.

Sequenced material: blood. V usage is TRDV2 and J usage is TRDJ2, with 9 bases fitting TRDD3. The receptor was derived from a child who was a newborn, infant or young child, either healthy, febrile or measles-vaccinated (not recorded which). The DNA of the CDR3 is TGTGCCTGTGAATTGCACTGGGGGAAGACAGCACAACTCTTCTTT. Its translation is CACELHWGKTAQLFF.